This record concerns one T cell receptor beta chain sequence. Its binding antigen is unknown. Nothing much larger sits one base from this clone, and base qualities are not available. These data are taken from a study of T-cell memory formation after mild COVID-19 (dated by TCRdb to about 2021). Describing the broader study: TCR sequence clusters from the two donors were largely donor specific. Longitudinal TCRalpha and TCRbeta repertoire sequencing tracked T-cell clones expanding and contracting after mild COVID-19 in a couple of donors. Two young, previously healthy adult volunteers made up the cohort, one male and one female. Here is what the overall study found, with its caveats: Clones that contracted from day 15 to 85 showed balanced CD4/CD8 phenotypes, whereas a second wave of clones that expanded from day 15 to 37 leaned towards CD4+. Contracting CD4+ clones were found mainly in CM and EM memory subsets, while CD8+ clones were enriched in EMRA. SARS-CoV-2 specificity was not confirmed for the second-wave clones peaking on day 37. Some responding clones were detected in pre-infection memory, which suggested that pre-existing cross-reactive memory T cells had joined the SARS-CoV-2 response. The study covered only a couple of mild cases, and larger cohorts including severe cases with pre-infection samples were considered necessary.

Sequenced on an Illumina NovaSeq 6000. cDNA libraries for TCRalpha and TCRbeta were prepared by 5'RACE using constant-segment primers, with sample barcodes and unique molecular identifiers added. RNA was extracted from every sample with Trizol reagent. Amplification of the libraries took two PCR steps, and the second step added a second sample barcode plus Illumina TruSeq adapters. The libraries were sequenced on an Illumina NovaSeq using 2 x 150 bp paired-end reads. In the paper's pipeline: Reads were demultiplexed and collapsed into UMI-guided consensus sequences with migec v1.2.7. Using mixcr v2.1.11, UMI consensuses were aligned to TRA and TRB V and J templates and then assembled into clonotypes. A clonotype was counted as expanded or contracted only if both edgeR and NoisET called the change significant, with noise models trained on biological replicates. For edgeR calls, the thresholds were a false discovery rate-adjusted p below 0.01 and a log2 fold-change of 1. PCA with hierarchical clustering of max-normalized trajectories of the 1000 most abundant clonotypes was used as exploratory dynamics analysis. Separately sequenced CD4+ and CD8+ repertoires were used to assign the CD4 or CD8 phenotype of responding clones. TCRdb reran the public reads through fastp at Q25 and MiXCR, keeping productive beta chains. Rows merge per CDR3 protein into single entries with the most common DNA and genes. The V and J calls were determined by TCRdb, not by the authors. In this sample the table shows fewer than 200,000 distinct CDR3 sequences, approximately 17% of which occur a single time. Of the sample, 3.9% falls within the top ten clones.

Ficoll-Paque density gradient centrifugation was the method used to isolate PBMCs. The receptor comes from a man younger than 35 who had mild COVID-19 (a few samples of this study predate the infection). The sample titles of this study are shuffled in the database, so cell type and time point are left out; the donor was told from shared clones. The sample consisted of PBMCs or a T cell subset sorted from them (not recorded which).

The CDR3 protein: CSVDRGSDGEAFF. The DNA sequence is TGCAGCGTTGACAGGGGTTCCGACGGTGAAGCTTTCTTT. The chain uses TRBV29-1 and TRBJ1-1; 6 matching bases give a weak D call of TRBD1. The CDR3 measures 13 amino acids from cysteine to phenylalanine. Just CDR3 DNA is preserved here, 39 bases in frame from base 1. The trim is 3 bases for V and 7 bases for J, with a gap of 15 bases between the germline ends. The germline V gene provides CDR1 SQVTM and CDR2 ANQGSEA. Beyond the CDR3, the reference TRBV29-1 and TRBJ1-1 genes provide the residues; the full variable domain reads: SAVISQKPSRDICQRGTSLTIQCQVDSQVTMMFWYRQQPGQSLTLIATANQGSEATYESGFVIDKFPISRPNLTFSTLTVSNMSPEDSSIYLCSVDRGSDGEAFFGQGTRLTVV.